This T cell receptor (beta chain) appears in the sequencing data of a study of identical twins. TCRdb itself ran the 5' RACE reads through MiXCR, one entry per CDR3 protein. The sample yields approximately 140,000 distinct CDR3 sequences, roughly 3.5% seen once. V was shortened by 3 bases and J by 9 bases, with 17 bases between the two germline ends. CDR3 size: 14 residues. Germline CDR1 reads SNHLY; CDR2 reads FYNNEI. The receptor comes from a young man in good health. This chain uses TRBV2 with TRBJ1-2; D is undetermined. The sequenced material came from memory T cells sorted from blood. The CDR3 sequence: CASSEKGSGGSYTF. CDR3 in DNA: TGTGCCAGCAGTGAGAAGGGCTCGGGAGGCAGCTACACCTTC. The full variable domain, completed using reference TRBV2 and TRBJ1-2, is EPEVTQTPSHQVTQMGQEVILRCVPISNHLYFYWYRQILGQKVEFLVSFYNNEISEKSEIFDDQFSVERPDGSNFTLKIRSTKLEDSAMYFCASSEKGSGGSYTFGSGTRLTVV.